This TCR beta chain was recovered during a study of CD8 T cells in ankylosing spondylitis. TCRdb independently ran MiXCR on the 5' RACE reads; one entry per CDR3 protein. The table lists around 90,000 distinct CDR3 sequences, around 27% of them singletons. This clonotype has only one observation. The receptor comes from a male donor with ankylosing spondylitis or in good health (not recorded which). The sample comprised blood, either unsorted or a sorted T cell fraction (not recorded which).

CDR3 DNA sequence: TGTGCCAGCAGCGACGGGGGGCTCGGCACTGAAGCTTTCTTT. This translates into CASSDGGLGTEAFF. The chain joins TRBV5-6 to TRBJ1-1; possible D gene TRBD1, 6 bases. The CDR3 is 14 residues long. Germline CDR1 and CDR2: SGHDT and YYEEEE. Trimming stripped 4 bases from V and 4 bases from J, with 14 bases between.